Listed here are 30 T cell receptor beta chains from one sample, sequenced in a study of circulating and synovial CD4+ cells in juvenile arthritis. Libraries were prepared by immunoSEQ multiplex PCR; TCRdb keeps only in-frame clonotypes and omits some of them. The repertoire holds roughly 32,000 clones, with about 95% as singletons. The sequenced sample consisted of CD4+ T cells from blood. The receptors come from a human donor with juvenile idiopathic arthritis.

The rearrangement uses TRBV29-1 and TRBJ1-4, with TRBD1 matching over 7 bases. The V gene end was trimmed by 6 bases and the J gene end by 5 bases; junction bases not matched to a gene: 9. Germline V lookup: CDR1 SQVTM, CDR2 ANQGSEA. There are 14 residues in the CDR3. The CDR3 spells CSVRWTGLNEKLFF. CDR3 bases: TGCAGCGTCCGGTGGACAGGTTTAAATGAAAAACTGTTTTTT.

This sequence joins TRBV7-3 and TRBJ2-7, with 8 bases fitting TRBD1. The CDR3 spans 15 residues. V trimming: 0 bases; J trimming: 2 bases; junction bases outside the gene matches: 3. The germline CDR1 and CDR2 sequences are SGHTA and FQGTGA. This CDR3 reads CASSLTGQGPYEQYF. CDR3 sequence (DNA): TGTGCCAGCAGCTTAACCGGACAGGGACCCTACGAGCAGTACTTC.

The rearrangement links TRBV19 to TRBJ1-2; 9 bases fit TRBD1. CDR1 is LNHDA, CDR2 SQIVND, per germline (reference sequence). The trim removed 3 bases at V and 4 bases at J, leaving 3 bases unmatched. The CDR3 runs to 14 residues. CDR3 DNA sequence: TGTGCCAGTAGTATCGACAGGGGGGGCTATGGCTACACCTTC. Protein sequence: CASSIDRGGYGYTF.

V and J are TRBV5-1 and TRBJ1-1; 8 positions agree with TRBD1. Germline lookup yields CDR1 SGHRS and CDR2 YFSETQ. Unmatched junction bases numbered 15, after V lost 6 bases and J lost 5 bases. The CDR3 extends over 16 amino acids. Here the CDR3 reads CASTSTDRGEGTEAFF. CDR3 nucleotides: TGCGCCAGCACCTCCACTGACAGGGGCGAGGGAACTGAAGCTTTCTTT. The full variable domain, its missing parts supplied by reference TRBV5-1 and TRBJ1-1, is KAGVTQTPRYLIKTRGQQVTLSCSPISGHRSVSWYQQTPGQGLQFLFEYFSETQRNKGNFPGRFSGRQFSNSRSEMNVSTLELGDSALYLCASTSTDRGEGTEAFFGQGTRLTVV.

The chain employs TRBV27 and TRBJ2-3, with D uncertain. Germline loops: CDR1 MNHEY, CDR2 SMNVEV (reference sequence). Trimming removed 6 bases from V and 2 bases from J, with 12 bases in between. CDR3 length equals 14 residues. The DNA for the CDR3 is TGTGCCAGCAGCGGGTCCTTCTCCACAGATACGCAGTATTTT. Translated, it gives CASSGSFSTDTQYF.

The gene calls are TRBV19 and TRBJ1-1; perhaps TRBD1 as D (5 bases). In germline, CDR1 is LNHDA, CDR2 SQIVND (reference sequence). Trimming left V 7 bases short and J 1 base short, with 13 bases between. CDR3 length: 14 residues. The CDR3 DNA sequence: TGTGCCAGTACCCGGACAAACCAGAACACTGAAGCTTTCTTT. Its translation is CASTRTNQNTEAFF.

This clone occurred once. The chain recombines TRBV7-3 with TRBJ2-7; tentatively, D is TRBD2 (6 bases). V shed 5 bases and J shed 2 bases, with 19 bases lying between them. This CDR3 spans 16 amino acids. In germline, CDR1 is SGHTA, CDR2 FQGTGA. Written as DNA, the CDR3 is TGTGCCAGCAGCCCCGGGTTTTGGCGGGAACCCTACGAGCAGTACTTC. Its protein is CASSPGFWREPYEQYF.

The chain combines TRBV6-6 with TRBJ1-5; 8 bases agree with TRBD1. The CDR3 runs 16 residues. The V gene's germline CDR1 is MNHNY and CDR2 SVGAGI (reference sequence). V was pared by 0 bases and J by 7 bases, with 8 bases of the junction left unmatched. The chain's CDR3 is CASSYSSGQGAQPQHF. The CDR3 region has the DNA TGTGCCAGCAGTTACTCGTCTGGGCAGGGGGCCCAGCCCCAGCATTTT.

V is TRBV6-6 and J is TRBJ2-5, with D possibly being TRBD1 (6 bases). Trimming stripped 7 bases from V and 5 bases from J, with 17 bases between. The CDR3 spans 14 residues. CDR1 is MNHNY and CDR2 is SVGAGI in the germline V gene (reference sequence). The DNA of the CDR3 is TGTGCCAGCAACCCCCGGGACAAAGGGGAGACCCAGTACTTC. Its translation is CASNPRDKGETQYF.

This chain links TRBV6-5 with TRBJ1-5, with 12 positions matching TRBD1. CDR1 MNHEY and CDR2 SVGAGI come from the germline V gene. V lost 6 bases and J lost 6; bases outside the gene matches: 3. This CDR3 is built from 14 residues. CDR3 sequence: CASRGQGASQPQHF. In nucleotides, the CDR3 is TGTGCCAGCAGGGGACAGGGGGCGAGTCAGCCCCAGCATTTT.

This clone was counted a single time. The chain employs TRBV6-1 and TRBJ2-5; maybe TRBD1 (6 bases). The CDR3 runs to 15 residues. The germline gives CDR1 MNHNS, CDR2 SASEGT. Trimming removed 3 bases from V and 1 base from J, with 12 bases in between. The CDR3 region is CASSDGGRGQETQYF. DNA of the CDR3: TGTGCCAGCAGTGACGGAGGCAGGGGCCAAGAGACCCAGTACTTC.

The CDR3 region is CSVVRGTDANTGELFF. The CDR3 DNA follows: TGCAGCGTTGTAAGGGGGACAGACGCGAACACCGGGGAGCTGTTTTTT. This chain uses TRBV29-1 with TRBJ2-2; 7 bases fit TRBD1. Germline values: CDR1 SQVTM, CDR2 ANQGSEA. V was pared by 4 bases and J by 0 bases, with 8 bases of the junction left unmatched. This CDR3 spans 16 amino acids.

The CDR3 DNA reads as TGTGCCAGCAGACTGTCTAGCAATCAGCCCCAGCATTTT. Amino acids: CASRLSSNQPQHF. The chain uses TRBV6-1 and TRBJ1-5, with no clear D. V shed 6 bases and J shed 0 bases, with 6 bases lying between them. The CDR3 has 13 amino acids. Germline assignment: CDR1 MNHNS and CDR2 SASEGT.

This clone was recorded a few times. The chain couples TRBV19 to TRBJ2-3; 10 bases map to TRBD2. V shed 7 bases and J 3 bases; nucleotides not matched to a gene: 16. The CDR3 extends over 18 amino acids. In germline, CDR1 is LNHDA, CDR2 SQIVND (reference sequence). Here the CDR3 reads CASTPTSGYSTRTDTQYF. In nucleotides, the CDR3 is TGTGCCAGTACGCCGACTAGCGGGTATAGTACTAGGACAGATACGCAGTATTTT.

The chain has TRBV6-1 and TRBJ2-7; TRBD1 is a possible D gene (5 bases). This CDR3 region has 14 residues. Trimming pared 4 bases from V and 0 bases from J, leaving 10 bases between. CDR1 and CDR2 from the germline V gene are MNHNS and SASEGT. CDR3 sequence (DNA): TGTGCCAGCAGTGGGCCAGGGCTCTCCTACGAGCAGTACTTC. Protein product: CASSGPGLSYEQYF.

V gene TRBV9 combines with J gene TRBJ1-4; D is uncertain. Germline loops: CDR1 SGDLS, CDR2 YYNGEE. CDR3 length: 15 amino acids. V lost 4 bases and J lost 2, with 12 bases in between. The CDR3 DNA reads TGTGCCAGCAGCCCAAGCGGGATGACTAATGAAAAACTGTTTTTT. It translates to CASSPSGMTNEKLFF.

This chain uses TRBV11-2 with TRBJ2-7; possibly TRBD1 for D (7 bases). CDR3 length: 14 amino acids. Trimming left V 1 base short and J 7 bases short, with 14 bases between. The V gene's germline CDR1 is SGHAT and CDR2 FQNNGV. This chain's CDR3 is CASSLVRGAREQYF. The CDR3 DNA reads as TGTGCCAGCAGCTTAGTCAGGGGGGCTAGAGAGCAGTACTTC.

The V and J genes are TRBV11-3 and TRBJ1-5; no definite D call. The CDR3 extends over 17 amino acids. In germline, CDR1 is SGHNT, CDR2 YENEEA. V was trimmed by 5 bases and J by 4 bases, leaving 21 bases between them. The CDR3 nucleotides read TGTGCCAGCAGCGGAACCTACAATCAGGTACCTAATCAGCCCCAGCATTTT. It translates to CASSGTYNQVPNQPQHF.

The V and J genes are TRBV4-2 and TRBJ2-2; perhaps TRBD1 as D (6 bases). Germline V gene data show CDR1 as LGHNA and CDR2 as YNFKEQ. The CDR3 has 13 residues. Trimming pared 1 base from V and 8 bases from J, leaving 8 bases between. The CDR3, as DNA: TGTGCCAGCAGCCAAGCAGGGGCGGGGGAGCTGTTTTTT. It is translated as CASSQAGAGELFF.

The chain employs TRBV27 and TRBJ2-7; 7 nucleotides match TRBD1. The CDR3 spans 15 residues. V gave up 6 bases and J gave up 0 bases; unmatched junction bases: 8. Germline V CDR1 and CDR2: MNHEY, SMNVEV (reference sequence). The CDR3 region has the DNA TGTGCCAGCAGAATATCGGGACAGTCCTCCTACGAGCAGTACTTC. It codes for CASRISGQSSYEQYF.

The V call is TRBV28, the J call TRBJ2-5; a possible D gene is TRBD2 (5 bases). The assigned J gene may be wrong: the sequence end matches TRBJ2-7 better. CDR1 and CDR2 from the germline V gene are MDHEN and SYDVKM. The CDR3 runs to 12 residues. The CDR3 nucleotides are TGTGCCAGCAGTTTCTCTAGCCTCGAGCAGTACTTC. It codes for CASSFSSLEQYF.

The V gene is TRBV5-1, the J gene TRBJ2-2; 7 bases fit TRBD2. Germline loops: CDR1 SGHRS, CDR2 YFSETQ. V shed 0 bases and J 3 bases; nucleotides not matched to a gene: 5. The CDR3 has 16 residues. The DNA of the CDR3 is TGCGCCAGCAGCTTGGGGCGGGGGAGTGACACCGGGGAGCTGTTTTTT. As protein: CASSLGRGSDTGELFF. The full variable domain, completed using reference TRBV5-1 and TRBJ2-2, is KAGVTQTPRYLIKTRGQQVTLSCSPISGHRSVSWYQQTPGQGLQFLFEYFSETQRNKGNFPGRFSGRQFSNSRSEMNVSTLELGDSALYLCASSLGRGSDTGELFFGEGSRLTVL.

The chain combines TRBV11-2 with TRBJ1-1, with 11 positions matching TRBD1. The germline V gene has CDR1 SGHAT and CDR2 FQNNGV. The CDR3 covers 16 residues. Trimming at V came to 1 base and at J to 6 bases, leaving 7 bases not matched to a gene. The CDR3 sequence: CASSLATGTGGSEAFF. The CDR3 bases are TGTGCCAGCAGCTTAGCGACCGGGACAGGGGGTTCTGAAGCTTTCTTT.

This clone was counted once. The germline gene is not matched at one end of the junction; a read error may be the cause. Other DNA sequences of this sample code for an identical CDR3. The V and J genes are TRBV6-5 and TRBJ1-6; no clear D gene. The germline CDR1 and CDR2 sequences are MNHEY and SVGAGI. The CDR3 loop spans 15 amino acids. DNA for the CDR3: TGTGCCAGCAGTTACTTCATGCAAGAGAATTCCCCCCTCCACTTT. It encodes CASSYFMQENSPLHF.

The gene calls are TRBV5-1 and TRBJ1-1, with TRBD1 as a possible D gene (5 bases). The CDR3 totals 13 residues. Between the trimmed V and J ends, which lost 4 bases and 6 bases, there was a span of 13 bases. The germline gives CDR1 SGHRS, CDR2 YFSETQ. CDR3 nucleotides: TGCGCCAGCAGCCCAGGGTTCGAAGCTGAAGCTTTCTTT. This sequence encodes CASSPGFEAEAFF.

The chain is built from TRBV4-2 and TRBJ2-5; TRBD1 aligns across 10 bases. The CDR3 is made up of 16 amino acids. Germline V gives CDR1 LGHNA, CDR2 YNFKEQ. V was pared by 2 bases and J by 2 bases, with 5 bases of the junction left unmatched. This CDR3 reads CASSQPGTGEQETQYF. Here the CDR3 DNA reads TGTGCCAGCAGCCAACCAGGGACAGGGGAGCAAGAGACCCAGTACTTC.

The chain combines TRBV2 with TRBJ1-5; 9 bases fit TRBD1. CDR1 and CDR2 (germline): SNHLY, FYNNEI. Trimming removed 5 bases from V and 1 base from J; junction bases left unmatched: 3. The CDR3 length is 15 residues. The CDR3 sequence: CASSSTGGSNQPQHF. In DNA, the CDR3 is TGTGCCAGCAGTTCTACAGGGGGCAGCAATCAGCCCCAGCATTTT. Full variable domain (rest looked up from reference TRBV2 and TRBJ1-5): EPEVTQTPSHQVTQMGQEVILRCVPISNHLYFYWYRQILGQKVEFLVSFYNNEISEKSEIFDDQFSVERPDGSNFTLKIRSTKLEDSAMYFCASSSTGGSNQPQHFGDGTRLSIL.

V and J are TRBV6-5 and TRBJ2-4; weak D call: TRBD2 (6 bases). Germline V gene lookup returns CDR1 MNHEY and CDR2 SVGAGI. Trimming shortened V by 4 bases and J by 1 base, and 8 bases separated the two germline ends. This CDR3 has 14 amino acids. CDR3 loop: CASSSSGAKNIQYF. The CDR3 DNA is TGTGCCAGCAGTTCGAGCGGGGCCAAAAACATTCAGTACTTC.

The CDR3 protein is CASSQYTGSTMDEKLFF. The CDR3 nucleotides are TGCGCCAGCAGCCAATATACCGGGTCCACCATGGATGAAAAACTGTTTTTT. The chain joins TRBV4-3 to TRBJ1-4; no clear D. The CDR3 is 17 amino acids. The germline gives CDR1 LGHNA, CDR2 YSLEER. The V end lost 2 bases, the J end lost 6 bases, and 19 bases lay between the germline ends.

The CDR3 DNA reads TGTGCCAGCAGCCAAGTCGGGAGAGACAATGAGCAGTTCTTC. Protein: CASSQVGRDNEQFF. V and J are TRBV4-2 and TRBJ2-1; possibly TRBD2 for D (6 bases). Germline V lookup: CDR1 LGHNA, CDR2 YNFKEQ. The CDR3 length is 14 residues. V gave up 1 base and J gave up 5 bases, with 9 bases separating them.